Described below is a single T cell receptor (beta chain) sequence and its context. The sample is drawn from a study of blood T cell repertoires in COVID-19. Overall study: Sites across the United States, Italy and Spain contributed samples from acute and convalescent COVID-19.

All enrollees were roughly 18 to 90 years old and from 20 to 25 US areas. Donors of Cohort 3 who recovered were those that had two negative PCRs, clearance, or symptom resolution. In the original workflow: Amplifying reference gene primers gave estimates of nucleated cell counts. Sequencing was performed with immunoSEQ multiplex PCR; in TCRdb, only in-frame clones are kept and a portion is missing. That table supplies the V and J calls and clone size; D and trimming were determined from the DNA. The profile shows more than 250,000 clones, 80% to 90% of them singletons. The CDR3 contains 17 residues. V gave up 4 bases and J gave up 4 bases; unmatched junction bases: 10. Looked up from germline, CDR1 is SNHLY and CDR2 is FYNNEI.

What was sequenced was PBMCs or T cells enriched from blood (not recorded which). The receptor was isolated from a man younger than 40 who had recovered from COVID-19. This sequence joins TRBV2 and TRBJ2-4, with TRBD2 matching 10 bases. CDR3 protein: CASSAIPAGGPKNIQYF. For the CDR3, the DNA is TGTGCCAGCAGTGCGATCCCAGCGGGGGGGCCAAAAAACATTCAGTACTTC.